The rows below give T cell receptor beta chains drawn from one sample of a study of CD8+CD57+ T cells in acquired aplastic anemia. TCRdb analysed the reads with MiXCR anew, one entry per CDR3 protein. The table has 400,000 to 500,000 distinct CDR3 sequences, about two thirds seen once. Sequenced input: sorted CD4+, CD8+, or CD8+CD57+ T cells (not recorded which) from PBMCs. The receptors shown here come from a human donor in good health, serving as a control. The CDR3 runs from the conserved cysteine through the conserved F or W. Fields, in order: J gene, CDR3 length, V gene, clone size, CDR3 protein. Part of the rows lack a size; the others show once, few, many or a class for expanded clones.

j_call: TRBJ1-1
cdr3_length: 16
v_call: TRBV7-9
clone_size: -
cdr3_aa: CASSIGPVTQSFGAFF

j_call: TRBJ2-2
cdr3_length: 16
v_call: TRBV10-3
clone_size: once
cdr3_aa: CAISESGRGDSGELFF

j_call: TRBJ1-2
cdr3_length: 15
v_call: TRBV20-1
clone_size: many
cdr3_aa: CSAPPVLVANYGYTF

j_call: TRBJ1-2
cdr3_length: 15
v_call: TRBV12-3/TRBV12-4
clone_size: -
cdr3_aa: CASSALTGSNYGYTF

j_call: TRBJ2-7
cdr3_length: 11
v_call: TRBV5-1
clone_size: once
cdr3_aa: CASSQDRGSSW

j_call: TRBJ2-6
cdr3_length: 16
v_call: TRBV20-1
clone_size: -
cdr3_aa: CSAEALSETWANVLTF

j_call: TRBJ1-1
cdr3_length: 16
v_call: TRBV20-1
clone_size: -
cdr3_aa: CSARDPLARQNTEAFF

j_call: TRBJ1-6
cdr3_length: 15
v_call: TRBV6-5
clone_size: many
cdr3_aa: CASSYQGAYNSPLHF

j_call: TRBJ2-1
cdr3_length: 16
v_call: TRBV2
clone_size: -
cdr3_aa: CASSEALNPPYNEQFF

j_call: TRBJ2-5
cdr3_length: 14
v_call: TRBV5-5
clone_size: many
cdr3_aa: CASSLDVNQETQYF

j_call: TRBJ1-2
cdr3_length: 14
v_call: TRBV2
clone_size: few
cdr3_aa: CASSEADRNYGYTF

j_call: TRBJ2-5
cdr3_length: 17
v_call: TRBV7-2
clone_size: once
cdr3_aa: CASSFWGMTGYQETQYF

j_call: TRBJ1-5
cdr3_length: 12
v_call: TRBV25-1
clone_size: -
cdr3_aa: CASSECQYAQHF

j_call: TRBJ2-2
cdr3_length: 17
v_call: TRBV7-9
clone_size: -
cdr3_aa: CASSFYTETVKTVELFF

j_call: TRBJ1-6
cdr3_length: 12
v_call: TRBV2
clone_size: -
cdr3_aa: CASRGGNSPLHF

j_call: TRBJ1-1
cdr3_length: 17
v_call: TRBV9
clone_size: -
cdr3_aa: CASSWGTGSSPLPEAFF

j_call: TRBJ1-1
cdr3_length: 13
v_call: TRBV9
clone_size: -
cdr3_aa: CATSGGQWSEALF

j_call: TRBJ2-5
cdr3_length: 15
v_call: TRBV2
clone_size: -
cdr3_aa: CASSEALSDGETQYF

j_call: TRBJ2-7
cdr3_length: 14
v_call: TRBV7-2
clone_size: -
cdr3_aa: CASSQPIHTEALYF

j_call: TRBJ1-2
cdr3_length: 15
v_call: TRBV5-1
clone_size: many
cdr3_aa: CASSLDLGSPALYTF

j_call: TRBJ2-3
cdr3_length: 16
v_call: TRBV7-2
clone_size: -
cdr3_aa: CASSLTSGNYTDEQYF

j_call: TRBJ1-2
cdr3_length: 15
v_call: TRBV5-1
clone_size: -
cdr3_aa: CASSARWDGDYGYTF

j_call: TRBJ1-5
cdr3_length: 17
v_call: TRBV12-3/TRBV12-4
clone_size: -
cdr3_aa: CASSLDEGGETNQPQHF

j_call: TRBJ1-5
cdr3_length: 16
v_call: TRBV27
clone_size: -
cdr3_aa: CASSPLFETGTETQHF

j_call: TRBJ2-1
cdr3_length: 18
v_call: TRBV2
clone_size: -
cdr3_aa: CASSERLAGPTSDSGQFF

j_call: TRBJ1-4
cdr3_length: 18
v_call: TRBV6-6
clone_size: -
cdr3_aa: CASSTGDSRYENNEKLFF